This T cell receptor (beta chain) was observed in a study of OX40 agonist ivuxolimab in advanced cancers. The data were produced by immunoSEQ multiplex PCR, yet TCRdb's version contains in-frame clones alone and is incomplete. This sample has tens of thousands of clones, with about nine tenths found just once. Trimming shortened V by 7 bases and J by 0 bases, and 7 bases separated the two germline ends. Germline V CDR1 and CDR2: SNHLY, FYNNEI. This CDR3 has 13 residues. The chain recombines TRBV2 with TRBJ1-5; D may be TRBD1 (5 bases). This material consisted of CD4+ or CD8+ T cells sorted from blood, taken in a trial of the OX40 agonist ivuxolimab. The clonotype originates from an adult with an advanced solid tumor such as melanoma, head and neck, liver or kidney cancer. The CDR3 loop reads CASKGSSNQPQHF. The DNA for the CDR3 is TGTGCCAGCAAGGGGTCTAGCAATCAGCCCCAGCATTTT.